This T cell receptor (beta chain) was retrieved from a study of blood T cells in healthy people across ages. The V end lost 0 bases, the J end lost 8 bases, and 12 bases lay between the germline ends. The germline V gene has CDR1 SGHRS and CDR2 YFSETQ. The CDR3 spans 14 residues. The use of a sample-barcoded 5' primer and a J-beta primer mix characterized a second PCR of roughly 6 to 11 cycles. A template-switch adaptor containing 12 random nucleotides labeled each cDNA molecule. Each CDR3 protein gets one entry after TCRdb re-called the 5' RACE reads with MiXCR. The data contain about 640,000 distinct CDR3 sequences, 58% of them singletons.

The chain employs TRBV5-1 and TRBJ2-1; no clear D gene. Sequencing was done on a sample of blood. The TCR was taken from a man aged 55 to 70 in good health. CDR3 sequence reads: CASSLVPPSDEQFF. CDR3 in DNA: TGCGCCAGCAGCTTGGTTCCTCCGAGCGATGAGCAGTTCTTC.